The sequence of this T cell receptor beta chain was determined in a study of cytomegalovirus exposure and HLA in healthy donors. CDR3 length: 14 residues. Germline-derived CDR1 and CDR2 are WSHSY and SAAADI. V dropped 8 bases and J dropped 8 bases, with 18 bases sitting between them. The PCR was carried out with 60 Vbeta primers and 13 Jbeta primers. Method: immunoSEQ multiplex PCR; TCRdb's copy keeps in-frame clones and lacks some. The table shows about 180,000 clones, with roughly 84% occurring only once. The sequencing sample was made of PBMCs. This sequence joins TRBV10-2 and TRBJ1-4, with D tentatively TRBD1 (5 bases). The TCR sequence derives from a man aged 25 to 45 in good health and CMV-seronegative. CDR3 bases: TGCGCCAGCCACCAAGGGACTGAAGGGGAAAAACTGTTTTTT. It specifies CASHQGTEGEKLFF.